Listed here are 18 T cell receptor beta chains from one sample, sequenced in a study of T cell responses to AZD1222 COVID-19 vaccine. Using immunoSEQ multiplex PCR, the repertoire was profiled, and TCRdb retains in-frame clones only, with some absent. The sample consists of some 140,000 clones, around 90% of them appearing once. The starting material was peripheral blood, obtained 28 days after the second AZD1222 dose. Receptors originate from an adult who received the AZD1222 COVID-19 vaccine.

The rearrangement joins TRBV2 to TRBJ2-4, with TRBD1 as a possible D gene (5 bases). The CDR3 loop spans 16 amino acids. The germline V and J ends were trimmed by 2 bases and 1 base, with 12 bases remaining between them. Germline V gene lookup returns CDR1 SNHLY and CDR2 FYNNEI. CDR3 DNA: TGTGCCAGCAGTGAAAGCGCAGGGCGTGCCAAAAACATTCAGTACTTC. This sequence encodes CASSESAGRAKNIQYF.

The V and J genes are TRBV10-2 and TRBJ1-5, with TRBD1 as a possible D gene (6 bases). The length of the CDR3 is 15 residues. Germline CDR1 WSHSY, CDR2 SAAADI. V was pared by 3 bases and J by 3 bases, with 12 bases between. The CDR3 spells CASSDIQGTNQPQHF. For the CDR3, the DNA is TGCGCCAGCAGTGATATTCAGGGGACCAATCAGCCCCAGCATTTT.

The J gene is TRBJ1-6, the V gene TRBV3-1 (or the pseudogene TRBV3-2); 8 nucleotides match TRBD1. V shed 3 bases, J shed 7 bases, and the junction held 5 bases outside the gene matches. The CDR3 consists of 15 residues. Germline V CDR1 and CDR2: LGHDT, YNNKEL (reference sequence). The CDR3 loop reads CASSQLDRVNSPLHF. In DNA form, the CDR3 reads TGTGCCAGCAGCCAGTTGGACAGGGTGAATTCACCCCTCCACTTT.

The chain carries TRBV4-3 and TRBJ1-6; D is undetermined. The V gene lost 1 base and the J gene lost 7 bases, with 5 bases spanning the gap. The CDR3 runs 13 residues. CDR1 is LGHNA, CDR2 YSLEER, per germline. Here the CDR3 DNA reads TGCGCCAGCAGCCAAGTCATAAATTCACCCCTCCACTTT. Protein product: CASSQVINSPLHF.

V and J are TRBV6-1 and TRBJ1-4; TRBD1 matches 7 bases. The CDR3 has 18 amino acids. CDR1 and CDR2 from the germline V gene are MNHNS and SASEGT. Trimming at V came to 4 bases and at J to 0 bases, leaving 11 bases not matched to a gene. Here the CDR3 DNA reads TGTGCCAGCAGTGCCCAGCCGAAGGGGGCCGCAACTAATGAAAAACTGTTTTTT. It codes for CASSAQPKGAATNEKLFF.

This chain links TRBV6-2 or TRBV6-3 with TRBJ1-5; D uncertain. Trimming removed 0 bases at V and 7 bases at J, with 4 bases between. The CDR3 consists of 12 residues. The germline V gene encodes CDR1 MNHEY and CDR2 SVGEGT. CDR3 sequence reads: CASSYSSQPQHF. CDR3 nucleotide sequence: TGTGCCAGCAGTTACTCTTCGCAGCCCCAGCATTTT.

The V and J genes are TRBV19 and TRBJ2-5, with TRBD1 matching 8 bases. The CDR3 length is 15 residues. Germline values: CDR1 LNHDA, CDR2 SQIVND (reference sequence). The J segment lost 4 bases and the V segment lost 1 base, leaving 5 bases of the junction unmatched. The CDR3 region is CASSIGRGRGETQYF. The DNA for the CDR3 is TGTGCCAGTAGTATAGGCAGGGGGCGAGGAGAGACCCAGTACTTC.

This clone has just one count. V and J are TRBV6-6 and TRBJ2-2, with D hard to call. There are 14 residues in the CDR3. Germline V lookup: CDR1 MNHNY, CDR2 SVGAGI (reference sequence). Trimming cost V 5 bases and J 5 bases, with 12 bases left between them. The CDR3 loop reads CASSRSGFTGELFF. CDR3 DNA sequence: TGTGCCAGCAGTCGATCGGGTTTTACCGGGGAGCTGTTTTTT.

The genes are TRBV9 and TRBJ1-2; maybe TRBD1 (6 bases). V shed 4 bases and J shed 5 bases, with 15 bases lying between them. The CDR3 sequence is 14 residues long. Germline loops: CDR1 SGDLS, CDR2 YYNGEE. The CDR3 sequence: CASSPQGPGYGYTF. The CDR3 DNA follows: TGTGCCAGCAGCCCACAGGGCCCTGGTTATGGCTACACCTTC.

V gene TRBV10-1 combines with J gene TRBJ2-5; 7 bases line up with TRBD2. There are 15 residues in the CDR3. V lost 6 bases, J lost 7 bases, and 14 bases stayed unmatched. CDR1 is WNHNN, CDR2 SYGVQD, per germline (reference sequence). The CDR3 nucleotides are TGCGCCAGCAGAGACCGGGACTACCGAAGGCGGACCCAGTACTTC. This translates into CASRDRDYRRRTQYF.

The chain recombines TRBV19 with TRBJ2-7; no clear D gene. The ends were cut back, 3 bases at V and 6 bases at J, with 18 bases in the middle. This CDR3 contains 15 residues. Germline assignment: CDR1 LNHDA and CDR2 SQIVND (reference sequence). The CDR3: CASSMGRRHSPEQYV. CDR3 bases: TGTGCCAGTAGTATGGGCAGAAGACATTCCCCCGAGCAGTACGTC.

This clone was picked up a small number of times. The J gene is TRBJ1-2, the V gene TRBV29-1, with 8 bases matching TRBD1. Germline assignment: CDR1 SQVTM and CDR2 ANQGSEA. The CDR3 has 17 residues. V gave up 6 bases and J gave up 0 bases; unmatched junction bases: 15. The CDR3 loop is CSVLAGGSLLANYGYTF. In DNA form, the CDR3 reads TGCAGCGTACTAGCAGGGGGCTCTCTGTTAGCTAACTATGGCTACACCTTC.

This clone has a handful of counts. V and J are TRBV10-2 and TRBJ2-1; D uncertain. Germline V gene data show CDR1 as WSHSY and CDR2 as SAAADI. With 3 bases removed from V and 8 bases from J, the gap between germline ends came to 8 bases. The CDR3 is made up of 12 amino acids. The CDR3 region is CASSEEGHEQFF. The CDR3 bases are TGCGCCAGCAGTGAAGAAGGCCATGAGCAGTTCTTC.

A single count supports this clone. This chain connects TRBV2 to TRBJ1-1; tentatively, D is TRBD1 (6 bases). V lost 4 bases, J lost 11 bases, and 14 bases lay in between. The CDR3 has 12 residues. From germline, CDR1 is SNHLY and CDR2 FYNNEI. CDR3 sequence (DNA): TGTGCCAGCAGTGCCGACAGGCCCCAGGCTTTCTTT. Protein product: CASSADRPQAFF.

This rearrangement joins TRBV6-5 to TRBJ1-3; possible D gene TRBD1, 5 bases. Germline loops: CDR1 MNHEY, CDR2 SVGAGI. Between the trimmed V and J ends, which lost 6 bases and 2 bases, there was a span of 14 bases. The CDR3 runs 15 residues. CDR3 amino acids: CASSRGPGPGNTIYF. CDR3 nucleotides: TGTGCCAGCAGCCGGGGCCCTGGCCCTGGAAACACCATATATTTT.

The chain combines TRBV7-8 with TRBJ1-1; D gene uncertain. The CDR3 is 14 amino acids. Germline loops: CDR1 SGHVS, CDR2 FQNEAQ. Trimming removed 5 bases from V and 1 base from J, with 11 bases in between. CDR3 sequence reads: CASSKNTGNTEAFF. The CDR3 DNA reads as TGTGCCAGCAGCAAAAACACGGGGAACACTGAAGCTTTCTTT. The variable domain in full, completed from reference TRBV7-8 and TRBJ1-1, reads GAGVSQSPRYKVAKRGQDVALRCDPISGHVSLFWYQQALGQGPEFLTYFQNEAQLDKSGLPSDRFFAERPEGSVSTLKIQRTQQEDSAVYLCASSKNTGNTEAFFGQGTRLTVV.

The chain recombines TRBV27 with TRBJ2-2; D gene ambiguous. CDR1 and CDR2 from the germline V gene are MNHEY and SMNVEV (reference sequence). V was clipped by 6 bases and J by 0 bases, with 11 bases between them. The CDR3 totals 15 residues. The CDR3 DNA sequence: TGTGCCAGCAGAAGGAACCCTGCGAACACCGGGGAGCTGTTTTTT. Residues: CASRRNPANTGELFF.

The chain combines TRBV6-2 or TRBV6-3 with TRBJ2-3, with D perhaps TRBD1 (5 bases). Germline V CDR1 and CDR2: MNHEY, SVGEGT. V gave up 5 bases and J gave up 6 bases, with 9 bases separating them. The CDR3 consists of 12 residues. For the CDR3, the DNA is TGTGCCAGCAGTATACAGGCTGATACGCAGTATTTT. This gives the protein CASSIQADTQYF.